The following is a T cell receptor beta chain sequence with its context. As yet, its antigen is unknown. The sample originates from a study of vaccination and CD4 T cells after COVID-19. Study information: Overlapping spike peptides of SARS-CoV-2, HCoV-NL63, HCoV-OC43 and HCoV-229E were used, and cells were stimulated with them. Controls used CEFX viral epitopes (positive), HIV-1 Nef peptides (negative), or no peptide.

V lost 6 bases to trimming and J lost 8 bases, with 8 bases between them. CDR3 length: 11 amino acids. The germline V gene encodes CDR1 MNHNS and CDR2 SASEGT. Overall study findings and caveats: Spike mono-reactive status applied to 304 of 307 vaccine-specific clones in convalescent patients. Median about 90% of reactive clones detected in convalescent patients emerged only post-vaccination.

This sample's treatment: roughly 11-day PBMC culture with coronavirus spike peptide pools or control peptides (ViraFEST assay). Oncomine TCR Beta short-read sequencing was applied to DNA from cultured CD4+ T cells. TCRdb processed the PCR reads anew with MiXCR; each CDR3 protein has one entry. The profile shows fewer than 20,000 distinct CDR3 sequences, around 52% of them singletons. The TCR sequence derives from a human donor who had recovered from COVID-19. The input for sequencing was CD4+ T cells from blood, cultured in vitro, taken before SARS-CoV-2 vaccination. J is TRBJ2-1 and V is TRBV6-1; unclear D gene. DNA for the CDR3: TGTGCCAGCAGCCCCGGCCATGAGCAGTTCTTC. It encodes CASSPGHEQFF.